This section outlines one T cell receptor (beta chain) sequence together with its context. Its cognate antigen is unknown. This CDR3 is built from 13 residues. Trimming shortened V by 1 base and J by 8 bases, and 11 bases separated the two germline ends. Germline-derived CDR1 and CDR2 are LGHDT and YNNKEL (reference sequence). Method: immunoSEQ multiplex PCR; TCRdb's copy keeps in-frame clones and lacks some. Of roughly 150,000 clones listed, approximately 93% are singletons. This entry comes from a study of T cell responses to AZD1222 COVID-19 vaccine. Study observations and caveats: The study reported that nearly half of spike-specific TCRs target unmutated variant regions.

The TCR was taken from an adult in good health. Sequencing used peripheral blood, obtained on day 0 of AZD1222 vaccination. The chain carries TRBV3-1 (or the pseudogene TRBV3-2) and TRBJ1-2, with D hard to call. This chain's CDR3 is CASSQANLGGYTF. Here the CDR3 DNA reads TGTGCCAGCAGCCAAGCGAATCTTGGGGGCTACACCTTC.